Following are 32 T cell receptor beta chains from one sample sequenced in a study of T cells in localized non-small cell lung cancer. Using immunoSEQ multiplex PCR, the repertoire was profiled, and TCRdb retains in-frame clones only, with some absent. This table holds roughly 25,000 clones, less than 90% found once. Material: peripheral blood, obtained before any cancer treatment. The receptors derive from a male donor at least 60 years old with stage I squamous cell lung carcinoma.

This clone has just one count. This sequence joins TRBV9 and TRBJ2-7; 14 bases align to TRBD2. J was trimmed by 5 bases and V by 0 bases; bases with no gene match: 4. The CDR3 runs 16 residues. Germline V gene lookup returns CDR1 SGDLS and CDR2 YYNGEE. CDR3 sequence reads: CASSVGLAGGQNEQYF. DNA of the CDR3: TGTGCCAGCAGCGTAGGACTAGCGGGAGGGCAGAACGAGCAGTACTTC.

This clone was seen a single time. The chain carries TRBV5-1 and TRBJ1-1; weak D call: TRBD1 (5 bases). The V gene's germline CDR1 is SGHRS and CDR2 YFSETQ. CDR3 length: 16 amino acids. Trimming removed 0 bases from V and 7 bases from J, with 19 bases in between. The DNA for the CDR3 is TGCGCCAGCAGCTTGGTTTTACAGGCGACTCCTAGTGAAGCTTTCTTT. It yields the protein CASSLVLQATPSEAFF.

The chain is built from TRBV6-1 and TRBJ1-5; D unresolved. Trimming stripped 4 bases from V and 0 bases from J, with 10 bases between. The CDR3 length is 15 residues. Germline CDR1 is MNHNS and CDR2 is SASEGT. CDR3 in DNA: TGTGCCAGCAGTGGGCCGGTTTATAGCAATCAGCCCCAGCATTTT. It translates to CASSGPVYSNQPQHF.

The J gene is TRBJ1-1, the V gene TRBV9, with 8 bases matching TRBD1. Germline V gene sequence: CDR1 SGDLS, CDR2 YYNGEE. The CDR3 runs 15 residues. The ends lost 4 bases at V and 1 base at J; junction bases unmatched: 6. CDR3 sequence: CASSKTGARNTEAFF. The DNA for the CDR3 is TGTGCCAGCAGCAAGACAGGGGCGAGGAACACTGAAGCTTTCTTT.

This rearrangement joins TRBV6-5 to TRBJ1-5; D is uncertain. Germline V lookup: CDR1 MNHEY, CDR2 SVGAGI. CDR3 length equals 15 residues. V lost 0 bases and J lost 6, with 12 bases in between. CDR3 amino acids: CASSYSNTGGQPQHF. The CDR3 coding sequence is TGTGCCAGCAGTTACTCGAATACGGGAGGTCAGCCCCAGCATTTT.

This clone came up once. J is TRBJ1-5 and V is TRBV21-1. TRBV21-1 is noted as a pseudogene. The length of the CDR3 is 15 residues. In nucleotides, the CDR3 is TGTGCCAGCAGCAAATCGGGGGGGAGCAATCAGCCCCAGCATTTT. Protein: CASSKSGGSNQPQHF.

In the case of this clone: Other DNA sequences in the sample encode the same CDR3. The V call is TRBV7-2, the J call TRBJ2-1; 7 bases are a match to TRBD1. V dropped 3 bases and J dropped 4; count of bases not matched to a gene: 3. The germline V gene has CDR1 SGHTA and CDR2 FQGNSA. The CDR3 consists of 14 residues. CDR3 residues: CASSFGTEYNEQFF. The CDR3 DNA follows: TGTGCCAGCAGCTTTGGGACAGAATACAATGAGCAGTTCTTC. Supplemented by reference TRBV7-2 and TRBJ2-1, the full variable domain reads GAGVSQSPSNKVTEKGKDVELRCDPISGHTALYWYRQSLGQGLEFLIYFQGNSAPDKSGLPSDRFSAERTGGSVSTLTIQRTQQEDSAVYLCASSFGTEYNEQFFGPGTRLTVL.

J is TRBJ2-5 and V is TRBV9; TRBD2 matches at 7 bases. Germline loops: CDR1 SGDLS, CDR2 YYNGEE. Trimming cost V 0 bases and J 9 bases; bases outside gene matches: 8. This CDR3 is built from 14 residues. Here the CDR3 DNA reads TGTGCCAGCAGCGTAGAACCCCGGGGGAGGGCCCAGTACTTC. Protein: CASSVEPRGRAQYF.

The V and J genes are TRBV6-5 and TRBJ1-5; TRBD1 matches 8 bases. The CDR3 sequence is 13 residues long. Looked up from germline, CDR1 is MNHEY and CDR2 is SVGAGI. The J segment lost 7 bases and the V segment lost 4 bases, leaving 3 bases of the junction unmatched. The CDR3: CASSSDRGQPQHF. In DNA, the CDR3 is TGTGCCAGCAGTTCTGACAGGGGACAGCCCCAGCATTTT.

The chain links TRBV5-1 to TRBJ1-1, with TRBD1 identical over 7 bases. There are 14 residues in the CDR3. The V gene end was trimmed by 0 bases and the J gene end by 11 bases; junction bases not matched to a gene: 10. Germline CDR1 and CDR2: SGHRS and YFSETQ. The CDR3 nucleotides are TGCGCCAGCAGCTTGGGGGTCTCCGGGACAGAGGCTTTCTTT. This translates into CASSLGVSGTEAFF.

The chain carries TRBV5-1 and TRBJ2-4; D perhaps matches TRBD1 (8 bases). Trimming removed 2 bases at V and 5 bases at J, with 11 bases between. This CDR3 comprises 14 residues. Germline V CDR1 and CDR2: SGHRS, YFSETQ. The CDR3 spells CASSFTGGENIQYF. The CDR3 coding sequence is TGCGCCAGCAGCTTCACAGGGGGGGAAAACATTCAGTACTTC.

This chain connects TRBV2 to TRBJ2-1; D is ambiguous. Germline V gene data show CDR1 as SNHLY and CDR2 as FYNNEI. CDR3 length: 14 residues. V was cut by 1 base and J by 6 bases, with 10 bases left in between. CDR3 protein: CASSEGQAVNEQFF. The DNA of the CDR3 is TGTGCCAGCAGTGAAGGGCAGGCGGTCAATGAGCAGTTCTTC.

V is TRBV5-1 and J is TRBJ1-5; D is possibly TRBD1 (6 bases). The germline CDR1 and CDR2 sequences are SGHRS and YFSETQ. The CDR3 length is 16 residues. The germline V and J ends were trimmed by 4 bases and 1 base, with 15 bases remaining between them. CDR3 sequence reads: CASSPGGTSSNQPQHF. As DNA, the CDR3 is TGCGCCAGCAGCCCAGGTGGGACATCCAGCAATCAGCCCCAGCATTTT. Together with reference TRBV5-1 and TRBJ1-5, the CDR3 gives the full variable domain: KAGVTQTPRYLIKTRGQQVTLSCSPISGHRSVSWYQQTPGQGLQFLFEYFSETQRNKGNFPGRFSGRQFSNSRSEMNVSTLELGDSALYLCASSPGGTSSNQPQHFGDGTRLSIL.

The V and J genes are TRBV7-2 and TRBJ2-5; TRBD2 agrees at 9 bases. Germline trimming cut 3 bases from V and 1 base from J; bases unmatched to any gene: 9. The germline V gene has CDR1 SGHTA and CDR2 FQGNSA. The CDR3 covers 17 residues. CDR3 in amino acids: CASSFMASGTGQETQYF. CDR3 DNA sequence: TGTGCCAGCAGCTTTATGGCTAGCGGGACCGGCCAAGAGACCCAGTACTTC.

This sequence joins TRBV27 and TRBJ1-1; TRBD1 might be the D (5 bases). Germline loops: CDR1 MNHEY, CDR2 SMNVEV (reference sequence). Trimming shortened V by 6 bases and J by 10 bases, and 18 bases separated the two germline ends. The CDR3 has 13 residues. The CDR3 loop is CASRILAEGRAFF. CDR3 sequence (DNA): TGTGCCAGCAGAATTTTGGCGGAGGGACGAGCTTTCTTT.

The V call is TRBV7-9, the J call TRBJ2-5, with TRBD2 matching over 7 bases. Germline CDR1 is SEHNR and CDR2 is FQNEAQ (reference sequence). V lost 4 bases to trimming and J lost 9 bases; unmatched junction nucleotides: 11. This CDR3 has 14 residues. The CDR3 loop is CASSSGGSGAAQYF. In nucleotides, the CDR3 is TGTGCCAGCAGCTCCGGGGGAAGCGGGGCCGCCCAGTACTTC. Using reference TRBV7-9 and TRBJ2-5 for the parts outside the CDR3, the full variable domain is DTGVSQNPRHKITKRGQNVTFRCDPISEHNRLYWYRQTLGQGPEFLTYFQNEAQLEKSRLLSDRFSAERPKGSFSTLEIQRTEQGDSAMYLCASSSGGSGAAQYFGPGTRLLVL.

The chain links TRBV30 to TRBJ1-5; D not resolved. Trimming shortened V by 1 base and J by 0 bases, and 10 bases separated the two germline ends. CDR1 and CDR2 from the germline V gene are GTSNPN and SVGIG (reference sequence). The CDR3 is 15 amino acids. The CDR3 here is CAWSGRRYSNQPQHF. For the CDR3, the DNA is TGTGCCTGGAGTGGACGACGGTATAGCAATCAGCCCCAGCATTTT.

The V and J genes are TRBV29-1 and TRBJ2-4; D possibly uses TRBD1 or TRBD2 (5 bases each). CDR1 is SQVTM and CDR2 is ANQGSEA in the germline V gene. Deletions cut 0 bases from V and 1 base from J, with 13 bases between. CDR3 length: 16 residues. The CDR3 DNA reads as TGCAGCGTTGAAGACAGGGCTGGGGGTGCCAAAAACATTCAGTACTTC. Its protein is CSVEDRAGGAKNIQYF.

This sequence joins TRBV11-2 and TRBJ1-1; a weak D match, TRBD1 (5 bases). This CDR3 spans 14 amino acids. Germline V gene lookup returns CDR1 SGHAT and CDR2 FQNNGV. V was clipped by 3 bases and J by 0 bases, with 8 bases between them. CDR3 protein: CASSLGGLNTEAFF. DNA of the CDR3: TGTGCCAGCAGCTTGGGGGGACTGAACACTGAAGCTTTCTTT.

V is TRBV12-2 and J is TRBJ1-5. TRBV12-2 is marked as a pseudogene. The CDR3 contains 18 residues. The CDR3 region is CASRSRRVVGGSNQPQHF. CDR3 bases: TGTGCAAGTCGCTCTCGAAGGGTAGTGGGCGGAAGCAATCAGCCCCAGCATTTT.

As DNA, the CDR3 is TGTGCCAGCAGCGTAGAGGGGAATTCACCCCTCCACTTT. Protein product: CASSVEGNSPLHF. The V and J genes are TRBV7-9 and TRBJ1-6; weak D call: TRBD1 (5 bases). Germline values: CDR1 SEHNR, CDR2 FQNEAQ (reference sequence). Trimming left V 5 bases short and J 7 bases short, with 9 bases between. This CDR3 region has 13 residues.

The V call is TRBV7-3, the J call TRBJ1-6; unclear D gene. This CDR3 region has 13 residues. Germline V CDR1 and CDR2: SGHTA, FQGTGA. V was shortened by 5 bases and J by 6 bases, with 8 bases between the two germline ends. This CDR3 reads CASSKDPNSPLHF. The CDR3, as DNA: TGTGCCAGCAGCAAAGACCCTAATTCACCCCTCCACTTT.

The rearrangement joins TRBV5-5 to TRBJ1-1; TRBD1 might be the D (6 bases). The CDR3 contains 13 residues. Trimming removed 2 bases at V and 3 bases at J, with 8 bases between. CDR1 and CDR2 (germline): SGHKS, YYEKEE (reference sequence). CDR3 amino acids: CASSLQGDTEAFF. CDR3 nucleotides: TGTGCCAGCAGCTTACAGGGTGACACTGAAGCTTTCTTT.

V is TRBV7-9 and J is TRBJ2-3; tentatively, D is TRBD2 (6 bases). The CDR3 is 12 amino acids. V lost 5 bases and J 6 bases, leaving 9 bases between the germline ends. Germline V gene sequence: CDR1 SEHNR, CDR2 FQNEAQ (reference sequence). CDR3 nucleotide sequence: TGTGCCAGCAGCGACACTAGCGATACGCAGTATTTT. This sequence encodes CASSDTSDTQYF.

The chain carries TRBV11-2 and TRBJ1-2; 9 bases map to TRBD1. J was trimmed by 8 bases and V by 0 bases; bases with no gene match: 4. The CDR3 is 14 residues long. The germline CDR1 and CDR2 sequences are SGHAT and FQNNGV. Written as DNA, the CDR3 is TGTGCCAGCAGCTTAGATCTAGGGACAGGGGGCTACACCTTC. Amino acids: CASSLDLGTGGYTF.

This chain links TRBV15 with TRBJ2-1, with D possibly being TRBD1 (5 bases). The CDR3 has 13 residues. V was trimmed by 0 bases and J by 16 bases, leaving 16 bases between them. Germline-derived CDR1 and CDR2 are LNHNV and YYDKDF (reference sequence). The CDR3 loop is CATSRDTWAGQFF. The DNA for the CDR3 is TGTGCCACCAGCAGAGATACTTGGGCAGGGCAATTCTTC.

The J gene is TRBJ1-2, the V gene TRBV6-5; D is uncertain. Per the germline V gene, CDR1 is MNHEY and CDR2 is SVGAGI. CDR3 length: 15 amino acids. Trimming shortened V by 0 bases and J by 5 bases, and 13 bases separated the two germline ends. The CDR3 loop is CASSYSKWELYGYTF. CDR3 DNA: TGTGCCAGCAGTTACTCGAAATGGGAATTGTATGGCTACACCTTC.

The chain combines TRBV5-4 with TRBJ2-7, with D unclear. V was pared by 0 bases and J by 3 bases, with 10 bases between. This CDR3 region has 14 residues. Looked up from germline, CDR1 is SGHNT and CDR2 is YYREEE (reference sequence). In DNA form, the CDR3 reads TGTGCCAGCAGCTTGGGGCAGGAATACTACGAGCAGTACTTC. Amino acids: CASSLGQEYYEQYF. Combining the CDR3 with reference TRBV5-4 and TRBJ2-7 gives the whole variable domain ETGVTQSPTHLIKTRGQQVTLRCSSQSGHNTVSWYQQALGQGPQFIFQYYREEENGRGNFPPRFSGLQFPNYSSELNVNALELDDSALYLCASSLGQEYYEQYFGPGTRLTVT.

This sequence joins TRBV2 and TRBJ2-7, with TRBD2 identical over 12 bases. With 7 bases clipped from V and 5 bases from J, the junction kept 9 bases outside the gene matches. This CDR3 has 15 amino acids. CDR1 and CDR2 from the germline V gene are SNHLY and FYNNEI. CDR3: CASKGPSGREDEQYF. CDR3 nucleotides: TGTGCCAGCAAAGGTCCTAGCGGGAGGGAGGACGAGCAGTACTTC.

As concerns this clone: Germline is not matched at one junction end, which may reflect a read error. The V and J genes are TRBV15 and TRBJ1-5; TRBD1 agrees at 7 bases. The CDR3 has 14 amino acids. Germline values: CDR1 LNHNV, CDR2 YYDKDF (reference sequence). DNA for the CDR3: TGTGCCACCAGCCACGGAGGGGGCAACCAGCCCCAGCATTTT. This translates into CATSHGGGNQPQHF.

The rearrangement uses TRBV6-5 and TRBJ1-2; D gene ambiguous. Trimming pared 5 bases from V and 1 base from J, leaving 11 bases between. CDR1 and CDR2 (germline): MNHEY, SVGAGI. There are 14 residues in the CDR3. CDR3 in DNA: TGTGCCAGCAGTCCATCATCCTTTAACTATGGCTACACCTTC. Protein: CASSPSSFNYGYTF.

The chain uses TRBV30 and TRBJ1-2; D is undetermined. The CDR3 is 12 residues long. Looked up from germline, CDR1 is GTSNPN and CDR2 is SVGIG (reference sequence). Trimming took off 1 base at V and 0 bases at J, with 3 bases between the two ends. Here the CDR3 reads CAWSGTNYGYTF. For the CDR3, the DNA is TGTGCCTGGAGTGGGACTAACTATGGCTACACCTTC.